The following is a T cell receptor beta chain sequence with its context. Antigen unknown. Other nucleotide sequences in the sample specify the same CDR3. The source of the sample is a study of Ad26.COV2.S vaccination and SARS-CoV-2 variants. In the study overall: Ad26.COV2.S given intramuscularly, once or twice 56 days apart.

This table comes from immunoSEQ multiplex PCR, and its TCRdb copy is limited to in-frame clones, with some not included. The table lists hundreds of thousands of clones, roughly nine tenths of them singletons, with approximately 2.5% in the top ten. Study-level results: Quantification of TCR breadth and depth may have yielded underestimates of total T cell responses. The placebo group had lower spike-specific TCR breadth than the vaccine recipients did.

Germline lookup yields CDR1 LNHNV and CDR2 YYDKDF (reference sequence). The germline V and J ends were trimmed by 1 base and 2 bases, with 7 bases remaining between them. The CDR3 is 14 amino acids. Treatment meaning: roughly 20 received Ad26.COV2.S at low or high dose, single or two shots; roughly five received placebo; per-sample allocation not given. Day 63 following the first vaccine or placebo injection was when the samples were taken. The origin of this receptor is a person aged 18 to 65 who received the Ad26.COV2.S COVID-19 vaccine or a placebo. The V gene is TRBV15, the J gene TRBJ2-3, with unresolved D. Sequencing was performed on peripheral blood, taken in a trial of Ad26.COV2.S vaccine versus placebo. For the CDR3, the DNA is TGTGCCACCAGCAGAGGAAGCCCCACAGATACGCAGTATTTT. This sequence encodes CATSRGSPTDTQYF. The full variable domain, in which reference TRBV15 and TRBJ2-3 provide the parts outside the CDR3, is DAMVIQNPRYQVTQFGKPVTLSCSQTLNHNVMYWYQQKSSQAPKLLFHYYDKDFNNEADTPDNFQSRRPNTSFCFLDIRSPGLGDTAMYLCATSRGSPTDTQYFGPGTRLTVL.